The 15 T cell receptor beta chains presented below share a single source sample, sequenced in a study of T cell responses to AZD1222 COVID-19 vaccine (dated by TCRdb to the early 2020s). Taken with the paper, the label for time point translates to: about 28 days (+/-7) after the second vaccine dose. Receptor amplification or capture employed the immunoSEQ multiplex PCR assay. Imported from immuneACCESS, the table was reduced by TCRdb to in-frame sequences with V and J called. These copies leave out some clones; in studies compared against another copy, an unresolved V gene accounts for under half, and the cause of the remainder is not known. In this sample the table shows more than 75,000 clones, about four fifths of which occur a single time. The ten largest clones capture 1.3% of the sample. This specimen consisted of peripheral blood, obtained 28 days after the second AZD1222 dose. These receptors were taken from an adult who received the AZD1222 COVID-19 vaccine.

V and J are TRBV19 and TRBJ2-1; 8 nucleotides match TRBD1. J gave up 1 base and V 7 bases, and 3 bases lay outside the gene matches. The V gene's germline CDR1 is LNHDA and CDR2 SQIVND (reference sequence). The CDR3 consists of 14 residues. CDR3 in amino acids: CASNDRGSYNEQFF. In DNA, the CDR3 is TGTGCCAGTAATGACAGGGGATCCTACAATGAGCAGTTCTTC. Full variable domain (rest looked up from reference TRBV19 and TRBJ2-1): DGGITQSPKYLFRKEGQNVTLSCEQNLNHDAMYWYRQDPGQGLRLIYYSQIVNDFQKGDIAEGYSVSREKKESFPLTVTSAQKNPTAFYLCASNDRGSYNEQFFGPGTRLTVL.

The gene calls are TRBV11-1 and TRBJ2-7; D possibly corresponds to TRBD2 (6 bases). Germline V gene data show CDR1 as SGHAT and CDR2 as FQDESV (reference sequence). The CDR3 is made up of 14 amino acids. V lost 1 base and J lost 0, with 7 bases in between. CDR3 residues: CASSLEDYSYEQYF. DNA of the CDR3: TGTGCCAGCAGCTTAGAGGACTACTCCTACGAGCAGTACTTC.

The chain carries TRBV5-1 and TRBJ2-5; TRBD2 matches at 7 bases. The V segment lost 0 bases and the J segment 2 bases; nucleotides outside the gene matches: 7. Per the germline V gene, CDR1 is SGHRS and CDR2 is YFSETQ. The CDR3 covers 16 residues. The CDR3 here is CASSLGGGSGQETQYF. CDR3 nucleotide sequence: TGCGCCAGCAGCTTGGGGGGCGGGAGCGGACAAGAGACCCAGTACTTC.

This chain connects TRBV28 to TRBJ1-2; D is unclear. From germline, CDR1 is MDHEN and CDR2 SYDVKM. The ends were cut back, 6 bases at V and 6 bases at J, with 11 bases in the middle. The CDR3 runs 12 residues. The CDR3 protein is CASRTRRDGYTF. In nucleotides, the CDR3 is TGTGCCAGCAGAACCCGACGGGATGGCTACACCTTC.

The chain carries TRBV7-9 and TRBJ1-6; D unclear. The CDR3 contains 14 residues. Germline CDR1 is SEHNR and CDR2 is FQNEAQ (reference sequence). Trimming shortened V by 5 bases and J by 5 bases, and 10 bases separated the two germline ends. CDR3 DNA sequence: TGTGCCAGCAGCCTTAGAGGTGATAATTCACCCCTCCACTTT. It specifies CASSLRGDNSPLHF.

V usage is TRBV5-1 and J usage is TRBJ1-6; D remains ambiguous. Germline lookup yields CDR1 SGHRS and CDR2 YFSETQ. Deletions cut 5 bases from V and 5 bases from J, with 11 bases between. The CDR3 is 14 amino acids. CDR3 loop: CASRWAADNSPLHF. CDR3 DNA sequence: TGCGCCAGCAGATGGGCAGCCGATAATTCACCCCTCCACTTT.

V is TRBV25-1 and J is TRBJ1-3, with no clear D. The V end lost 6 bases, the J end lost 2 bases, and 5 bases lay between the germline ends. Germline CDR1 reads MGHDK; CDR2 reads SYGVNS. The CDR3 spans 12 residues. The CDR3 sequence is CASSLAGNTIYF. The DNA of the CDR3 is TGTGCCAGCAGCCTTGCTGGAAACACCATATATTTT.

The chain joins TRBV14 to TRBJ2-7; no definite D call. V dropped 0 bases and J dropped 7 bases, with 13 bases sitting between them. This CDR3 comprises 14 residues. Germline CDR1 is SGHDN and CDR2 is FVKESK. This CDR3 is CASSQDPWVGEQYF. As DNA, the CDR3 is TGTGCCAGCAGCCAAGATCCATGGGTTGGAGAGCAGTACTTC.

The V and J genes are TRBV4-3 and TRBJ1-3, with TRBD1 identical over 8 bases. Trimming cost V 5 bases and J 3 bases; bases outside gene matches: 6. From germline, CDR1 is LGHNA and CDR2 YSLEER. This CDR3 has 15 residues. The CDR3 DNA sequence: TGCGCCAGCAGCGCAGGACAGGGATATGGAAACACCATATATTTT. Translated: CASSAGQGYGNTIYF.

The CDR3 loop reads CASSLVVQGGLSSGNTIYF. The CDR3 region has the DNA TGTGCCAGCAGCTTAGTTGTACAGGGCGGTCTGAGCTCTGGAAACACCATATATTTT. This chain connects TRBV7-6 to TRBJ1-3, with D maybe TRBD1 (6 bases). CDR3 length: 19 residues. Looked up from germline, CDR1 is SGHVS and CDR2 is FNYEAQ. Deletions cut 1 base from V and 0 bases from J, with 19 bases between.

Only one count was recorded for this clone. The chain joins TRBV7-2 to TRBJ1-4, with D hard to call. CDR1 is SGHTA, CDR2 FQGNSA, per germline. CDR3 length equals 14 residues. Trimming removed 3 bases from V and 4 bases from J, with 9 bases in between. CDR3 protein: CASSFNPINEKLFF. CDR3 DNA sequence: TGTGCCAGCAGCTTTAACCCCATTAATGAAAAACTGTTTTTT.

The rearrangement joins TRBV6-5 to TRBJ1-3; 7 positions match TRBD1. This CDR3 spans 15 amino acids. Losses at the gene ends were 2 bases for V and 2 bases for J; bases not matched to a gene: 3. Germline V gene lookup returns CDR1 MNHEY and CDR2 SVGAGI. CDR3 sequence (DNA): TGTGCCAGCAGTTACCTAGACAGGGCTGGAAACACCATATATTTT. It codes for CASSYLDRAGNTIYF.

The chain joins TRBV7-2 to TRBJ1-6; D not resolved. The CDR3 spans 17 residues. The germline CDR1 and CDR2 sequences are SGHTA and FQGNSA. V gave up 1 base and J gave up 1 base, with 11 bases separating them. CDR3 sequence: CASSLVVLVSYNSPLHF. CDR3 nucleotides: TGTGCCAGCAGCTTAGTGGTGTTGGTTTCCTATAATTCACCCCTCCACTTT.

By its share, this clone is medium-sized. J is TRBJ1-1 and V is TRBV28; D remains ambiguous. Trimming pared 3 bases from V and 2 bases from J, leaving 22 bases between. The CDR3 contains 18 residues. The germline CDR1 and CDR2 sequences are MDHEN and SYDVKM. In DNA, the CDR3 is TGTGCCAGCAGTTTTTACGTCGGTGACCCAGAAATAAACACTGAAGCTTTCTTT. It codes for CASSFYVGDPEINTEAFF.

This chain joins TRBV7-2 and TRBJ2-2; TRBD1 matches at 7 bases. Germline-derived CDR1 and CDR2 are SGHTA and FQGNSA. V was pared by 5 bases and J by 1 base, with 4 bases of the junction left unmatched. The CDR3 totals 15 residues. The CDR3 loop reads CASSDGQVNTGELFF. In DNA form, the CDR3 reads TGTGCCAGCAGCGACGGACAGGTGAACACCGGGGAGCTGTTTTTT.